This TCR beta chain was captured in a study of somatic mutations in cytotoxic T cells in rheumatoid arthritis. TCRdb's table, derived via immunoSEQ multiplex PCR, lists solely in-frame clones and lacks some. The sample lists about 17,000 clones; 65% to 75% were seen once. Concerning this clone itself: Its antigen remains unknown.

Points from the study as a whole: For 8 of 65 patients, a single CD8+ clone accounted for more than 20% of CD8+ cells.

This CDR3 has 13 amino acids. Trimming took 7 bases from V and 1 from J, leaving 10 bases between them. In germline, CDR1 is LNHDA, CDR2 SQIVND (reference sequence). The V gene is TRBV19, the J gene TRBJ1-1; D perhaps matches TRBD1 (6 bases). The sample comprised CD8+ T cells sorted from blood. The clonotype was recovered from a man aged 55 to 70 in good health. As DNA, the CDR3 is TGTGCCAGTACCGTGACAGGGAACACTGAAGCTTTCTTT. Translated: CASTVTGNTEAFF.